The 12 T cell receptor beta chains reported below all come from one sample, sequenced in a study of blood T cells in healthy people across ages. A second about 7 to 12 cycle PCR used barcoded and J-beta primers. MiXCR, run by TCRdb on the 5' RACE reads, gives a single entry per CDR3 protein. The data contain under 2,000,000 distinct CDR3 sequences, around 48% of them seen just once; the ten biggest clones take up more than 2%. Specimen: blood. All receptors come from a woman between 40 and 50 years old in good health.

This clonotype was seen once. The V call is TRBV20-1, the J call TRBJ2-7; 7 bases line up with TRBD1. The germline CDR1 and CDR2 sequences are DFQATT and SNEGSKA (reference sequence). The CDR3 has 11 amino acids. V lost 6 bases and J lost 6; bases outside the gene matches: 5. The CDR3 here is CSALGTAEQYF. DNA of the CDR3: TGCAGTGCACTAGGGACAGCCGAGCAGTACTTC.

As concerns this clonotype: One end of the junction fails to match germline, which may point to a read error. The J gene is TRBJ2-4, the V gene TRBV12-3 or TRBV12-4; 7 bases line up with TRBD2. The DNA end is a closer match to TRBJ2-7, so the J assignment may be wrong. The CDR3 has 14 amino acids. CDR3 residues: CASSWGGLDYEQYF. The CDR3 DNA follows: TGTGCTAGCAGTTGGGGGGGACTCGACTACGAGCAGTACTTC.

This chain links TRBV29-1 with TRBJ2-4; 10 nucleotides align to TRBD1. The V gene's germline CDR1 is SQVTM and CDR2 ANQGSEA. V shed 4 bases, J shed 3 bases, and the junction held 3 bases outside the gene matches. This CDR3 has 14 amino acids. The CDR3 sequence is CSVVWTGGKNIQYF. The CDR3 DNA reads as TGCAGCGTTGTCTGGACAGGGGGCAAAAACATTCAGTACTTC. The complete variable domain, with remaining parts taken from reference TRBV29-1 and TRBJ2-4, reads SAVISQKPSRDICQRGTSLTIQCQVDSQVTMMFWYRQQPGQSLTLIATANQGSEATYESGFVIDKFPISRPNLTFSTLTVSNMSPEDSSIYLCSVVWTGGKNIQYFGAGTRLSVL.

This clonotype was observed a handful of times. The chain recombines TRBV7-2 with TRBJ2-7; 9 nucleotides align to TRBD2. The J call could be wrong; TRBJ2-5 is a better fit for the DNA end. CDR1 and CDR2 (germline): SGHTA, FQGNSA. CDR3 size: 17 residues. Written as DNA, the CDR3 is TGTGCCAGCAGCTTAGGTGGTAGCGGGGGCCGCTTAGGGACCCAGTACTTC. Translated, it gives CASSLGGSGGRLGTQYF.

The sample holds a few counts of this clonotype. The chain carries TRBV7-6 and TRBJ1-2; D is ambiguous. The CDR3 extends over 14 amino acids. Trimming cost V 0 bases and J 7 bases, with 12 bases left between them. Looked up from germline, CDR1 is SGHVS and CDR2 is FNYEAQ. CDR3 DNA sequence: TGTGCCAGCAGCTTAGCGGGGTTCTCCAGTGGCTACACCTTC. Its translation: CASSLAGFSSGYTF.

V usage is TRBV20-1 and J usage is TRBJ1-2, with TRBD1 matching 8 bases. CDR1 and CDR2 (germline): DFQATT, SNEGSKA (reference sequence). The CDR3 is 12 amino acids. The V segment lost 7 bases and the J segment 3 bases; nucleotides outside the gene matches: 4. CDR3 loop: CSVRDRHYGYTF. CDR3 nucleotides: TGCAGTGTTCGGGACAGGCACTATGGCTACACCTTC.

The CDR3 bases are TGTGCCAGCAGCCCCGTTTATCCGGAATACGAGCAGTACTTC. Its protein is CASSPVYPEYEQYF. This chain uses TRBV7-2 with TRBJ2-7; D is ambiguous. Trimming took 5 bases from V and 4 from J, leaving 15 bases between them. Germline V gene data show CDR1 as SGHTA and CDR2 as FQGNSA. CDR3 size: 14 residues.

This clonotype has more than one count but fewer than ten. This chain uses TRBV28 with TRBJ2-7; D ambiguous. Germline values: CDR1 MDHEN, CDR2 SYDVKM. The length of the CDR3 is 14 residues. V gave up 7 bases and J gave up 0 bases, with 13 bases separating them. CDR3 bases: TGTGCCAGCATTCGAGTAGGAAGCTCCTACGAGCAGTACTTC. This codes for CASIRVGSSYEQYF.

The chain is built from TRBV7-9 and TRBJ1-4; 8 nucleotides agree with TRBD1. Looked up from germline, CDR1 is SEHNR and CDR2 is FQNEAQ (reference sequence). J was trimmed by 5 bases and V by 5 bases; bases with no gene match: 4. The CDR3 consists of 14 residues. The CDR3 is CASSPTGVNEKLFF. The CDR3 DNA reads TGTGCCAGCAGCCCGACAGGGGTAAATGAAAAACTGTTTTTT.

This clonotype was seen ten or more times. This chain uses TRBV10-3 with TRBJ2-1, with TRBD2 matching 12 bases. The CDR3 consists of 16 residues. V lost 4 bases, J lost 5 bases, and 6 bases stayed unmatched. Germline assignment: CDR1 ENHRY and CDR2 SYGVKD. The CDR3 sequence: CAISGPSGGADNEQFF. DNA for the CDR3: TGTGCCATCAGTGGGCCTAGCGGGGGGGCCGACAATGAGCAGTTCTTC.

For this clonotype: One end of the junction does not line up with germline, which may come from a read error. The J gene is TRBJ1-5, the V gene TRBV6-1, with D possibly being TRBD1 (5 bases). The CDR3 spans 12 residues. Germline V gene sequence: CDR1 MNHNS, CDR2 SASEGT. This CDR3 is CARSRGKQPQRF. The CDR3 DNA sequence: TGTGCCAGATCTAGGGGCAAACAGCCCCAGCGTTTT.

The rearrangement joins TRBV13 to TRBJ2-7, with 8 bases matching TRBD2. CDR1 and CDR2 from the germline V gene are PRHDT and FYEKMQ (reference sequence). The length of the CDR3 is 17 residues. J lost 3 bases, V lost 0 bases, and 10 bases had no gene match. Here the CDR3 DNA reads TGTGCCAGCAGCTTAGGGACCAAAAGCGGGGGACGCTACGAGCAGTACTTC. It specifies CASSLGTKSGGRYEQYF.